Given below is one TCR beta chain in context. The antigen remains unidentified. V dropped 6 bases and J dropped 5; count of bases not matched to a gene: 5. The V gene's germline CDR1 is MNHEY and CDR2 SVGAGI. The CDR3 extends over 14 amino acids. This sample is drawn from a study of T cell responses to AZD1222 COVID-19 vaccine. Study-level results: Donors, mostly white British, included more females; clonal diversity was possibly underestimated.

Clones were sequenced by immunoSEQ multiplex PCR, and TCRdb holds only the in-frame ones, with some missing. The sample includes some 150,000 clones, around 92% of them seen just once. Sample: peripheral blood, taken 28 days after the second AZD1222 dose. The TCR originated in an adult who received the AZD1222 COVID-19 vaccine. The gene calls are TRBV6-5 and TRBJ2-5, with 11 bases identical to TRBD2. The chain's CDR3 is CASRSLAGDETQYF. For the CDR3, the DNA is TGTGCCAGCAGGTCACTAGCGGGAGATGAGACCCAGTACTTC.